These T cell receptor beta chains were read from a single sample in a study of long-term antiretroviral therapy in people with HIV. Repertoires were generated with immunoSEQ multiplex PCR, while TCRdb's copy carries only in-frame clones and drops some. Among about 13,000 clones listed, over 65% were seen once. This sample comprised unsorted PBMCs, obtained 1.3 years before starting antiretroviral therapy. The origin of the receptors is a man aged 40-50 years with HIV. Each CDR3 is given with its conserved first and last residue. Each record gives: D gene, J gene, CDR3 length, V gene, CDR3 protein. A D gene is named only where the DNA matches it firmly.

d_gene: NA
j_gene: TRBJ1-5
len: 13
v_gene: TRBV2
CDR3aa: CASRQGLNQPQHF

d_gene: NA
j_gene: TRBJ1-1
len: 17
v_gene: TRBV19
CDR3aa: CASSIGIPGGAKTEAFF

d_gene: NA
j_gene: TRBJ2-7
len: 14
v_gene: TRBV5-4
CDR3aa: CASSSPANSYEQYF

d_gene: NA
j_gene: TRBJ1-1
len: 14
v_gene: TRBV6-5
CDR3aa: CASSYRHSNTEAFF

d_gene: NA
j_gene: TRBJ1-2
len: 15
v_gene: TRBV12-5
CDR3aa: CASGLVSAPFYGYTF

d_gene: TRBD1
j_gene: TRBJ2-5
len: 18
v_gene: TRBV9
CDR3aa: CASSVGPGQGISGETQYF

d_gene: NA
j_gene: TRBJ1-1
len: 14
v_gene: TRBV5-1
CDR3aa: CASSLPGTGTEAFF

d_gene: NA
j_gene: TRBJ2-3
len: 16
v_gene: TRBV5-6
CDR3aa: CASSLYRGGRTDTQYF

d_gene: NA
j_gene: TRBJ2-6
len: 14
v_gene: TRBV18
CDR3aa: CASSPWDGANVLTF

d_gene: NA
j_gene: TRBJ1-6
len: 14
v_gene: TRBV30
CDR3aa: CARSVKGKSSPLHF

d_gene: NA
j_gene: TRBJ1-1
len: 15
v_gene: TRBV18
CDR3aa: CASSPTGSTNTEAFF

d_gene: NA
j_gene: TRBJ2-1
len: 11
v_gene: TRBV5-4
CDR3aa: CASGLLGSLFF

d_gene: NA
j_gene: TRBJ1-3
len: 15
v_gene: TRBV5-5
CDR3aa: CASSLYRTPGNTIYF

d_gene: TRBD1
j_gene: TRBJ2-5
len: 15
v_gene: TRBV5-4
CDR3aa: CASSKTTGGGETQYF

d_gene: TRBD1
j_gene: TRBJ2-3
len: 14
v_gene: TRBV19
CDR3aa: CASKDRFSTDTQYF

d_gene: TRBD2
j_gene: TRBJ2-1
len: 16
v_gene: TRBV2
CDR3aa: CASEGFSGGHYNEQFF

d_gene: NA
j_gene: TRBJ2-7
len: 10
v_gene: TRBV5-1
CDR3aa: CAKRHYEQYF

d_gene: TRBD1
j_gene: TRBJ1-2
len: 15
v_gene: TRBV7-8
CDR3aa: CASSFESGTGGGYTF

d_gene: NA
j_gene: TRBJ2-7
len: 16
v_gene: TRBV14
CDR3aa: CASSLDPRSLRDEQYF

d_gene: TRBD1
j_gene: TRBJ1-2
len: 15
v_gene: TRBV29-1
CDR3aa: CSVGRDRLDGYGYTF

d_gene: NA
j_gene: TRBJ1-1
len: 17
v_gene: TRBV7-9
CDR3aa: CASSASATGFLNTEAFF

d_gene: NA
j_gene: TRBJ1-1
len: 16
v_gene: TRBV10-3
CDR3aa: CAISESPGFMNTEAFF

d_gene: NA
j_gene: TRBJ1-4
len: 14
v_gene: TRBV11-2
CDR3aa: CASSRPDPGEKLFF

d_gene: NA
j_gene: TRBJ2-2
len: 14
v_gene: TRBV9
CDR3aa: CASSSGVNTGELFF

d_gene: TRBD2
j_gene: TRBJ2-3
len: 15
v_gene: TRBV5-1
CDR3aa: CASSLTGGLTDTQYF

d_gene: TRBD2
j_gene: TRBJ2-2
len: 16
v_gene: TRBV2
CDR3aa: CASSVQLAANTGELFF

d_gene: NA
j_gene: TRBJ1-1
len: 15
v_gene: TRBV2
CDR3aa: CASSEYIGQNTEAFF

d_gene: NA
j_gene: TRBJ1-5
len: 15
v_gene: TRBV6-1
CDR3aa: CASSGWGHGNQPQHF

d_gene: NA
j_gene: TRBJ1-1
len: 15
v_gene: TRBV5-8
CDR3aa: CASSNRGVGNTEAFF

d_gene: NA
j_gene: TRBJ1-1
len: 13
v_gene: TRBV6-6
CDR3aa: CASSLQGNTEAFF

d_gene: TRBD1
j_gene: TRBJ1-5
len: 16
v_gene: TRBV6-6
CDR3aa: CASSYLLTGTNQPQHF

d_gene: TRBD1
j_gene: TRBJ2-7
len: 15
v_gene: TRBV6-5
CDR3aa: CASSYSNRGYYEQYF

d_gene: TRBD2
j_gene: TRBJ2-3
len: 17
v_gene: TRBV5-1
CDR3aa: CASSLGLAGGSTDTQYF

d_gene: NA
j_gene: TRBJ1-2
len: 12
v_gene: TRBV29-1
CDR3aa: CSVLGGVHGYTF

d_gene: NA
j_gene: TRBJ1-2
len: 13
v_gene: TRBV7-9
CDR3aa: CASSLEGSHGYTF

d_gene: TRBD1
j_gene: TRBJ1-2
len: 16
v_gene: TRBV13
CDR3aa: CASSPPDRIFGYGYTF

d_gene: NA
j_gene: TRBJ2-3
len: 14
v_gene: TRBV10-1
CDR3aa: CASSDSNSRDTQYF

d_gene: TRBD1
j_gene: TRBJ1-2
len: 14
v_gene: TRBV27
CDR3aa: CASSLGRGQGGYTF

d_gene: NA
j_gene: TRBJ1-1
len: 13
v_gene: TRBV6-5
CDR3aa: CASRPIGNTEAFF

d_gene: NA
j_gene: TRBJ2-7
len: 12
v_gene: TRBV5-4
CDR3aa: CASSSQPYEQYF

d_gene: TRBD1
j_gene: TRBJ1-1
len: 14
v_gene: TRBV11-2
CDR3aa: CASIRDRGGGEAFF

d_gene: NA
j_gene: TRBJ2-1
len: 14
v_gene: TRBV5-1
CDR3aa: CASSSGQQPNEQFF

d_gene: TRBD2
j_gene: TRBJ2-7
len: 17
v_gene: TRBV30
CDR3aa: CAWSRGTSGGVSYEQYF

d_gene: NA
j_gene: TRBJ2-7
len: 13
v_gene: TRBV2
CDR3aa: CATTGFVAYEQYF

d_gene: TRBD1
j_gene: TRBJ1-3
len: 14
v_gene: TRBV25-1
CDR3aa: CATSGGGSGNTIYF

d_gene: NA
j_gene: TRBJ1-6
len: 16
v_gene: TRBV5-6
CDR3aa: CASSLLPSSYNSPLHF

d_gene: NA
j_gene: TRBJ1-2
len: 16
v_gene: TRBV7-9
CDR3aa: CASSLASQGGGQGYTF